This TCR beta chain derives from a study of shared clonotypes between healthy human individuals. For the study at large: Each donor's CD8 memory used one plate, CD8 naive two, each CD4 subset three.

Looked up from germline, CDR1 is SGHNT and CDR2 is YYREEE (reference sequence). V shed 4 bases and J shed 3 bases, with 16 bases lying between them. The CDR3 totals 16 residues. Replicate PCRs from sorted subsets contained 200 ng DNA, which is 30,000 to 35,000 T cell genomes. Profiling relied on immunoSEQ multiplex PCR, and the TCRdb table lists in-frame clones only, not all of them. Counted here are under 2,000,000 clones, 85% to 95% occurring once; the ten biggest clones make up 0.9% to 1.5%. Naivety among CD8 cells was defined by CD45RO negativity and positive CCR7 selection, thereby excluding terminally differentiated effector memory CD45RA+ cells. Everyone who donated was a Caucasian adult who lived in Nashville, Tennessee.

The sequenced sample consisted of naive CD8+ T cells sorted from blood. The chain joins TRBV5-4 to TRBJ2-2; D unclear. The sequence came from a man aged 18 to 29 in good health. CDR3 sequence reads: CASSPLSPKDTGELFF. Here the CDR3 DNA reads TGTGCCAGCAGCCCCCTGTCCCCGAAGGACACCGGGGAGCTGTTTTTT. The complete variable domain, with remaining parts taken from reference TRBV5-4 and TRBJ2-2, reads ETGVTQSPTHLIKTRGQQVTLRCSSQSGHNTVSWYQQALGQGPQFIFQYYREEENGRGNFPPRFSGLQFPNYSSELNVNALELDDSALYLCASSPLSPKDTGELFFGEGSRLTVL.